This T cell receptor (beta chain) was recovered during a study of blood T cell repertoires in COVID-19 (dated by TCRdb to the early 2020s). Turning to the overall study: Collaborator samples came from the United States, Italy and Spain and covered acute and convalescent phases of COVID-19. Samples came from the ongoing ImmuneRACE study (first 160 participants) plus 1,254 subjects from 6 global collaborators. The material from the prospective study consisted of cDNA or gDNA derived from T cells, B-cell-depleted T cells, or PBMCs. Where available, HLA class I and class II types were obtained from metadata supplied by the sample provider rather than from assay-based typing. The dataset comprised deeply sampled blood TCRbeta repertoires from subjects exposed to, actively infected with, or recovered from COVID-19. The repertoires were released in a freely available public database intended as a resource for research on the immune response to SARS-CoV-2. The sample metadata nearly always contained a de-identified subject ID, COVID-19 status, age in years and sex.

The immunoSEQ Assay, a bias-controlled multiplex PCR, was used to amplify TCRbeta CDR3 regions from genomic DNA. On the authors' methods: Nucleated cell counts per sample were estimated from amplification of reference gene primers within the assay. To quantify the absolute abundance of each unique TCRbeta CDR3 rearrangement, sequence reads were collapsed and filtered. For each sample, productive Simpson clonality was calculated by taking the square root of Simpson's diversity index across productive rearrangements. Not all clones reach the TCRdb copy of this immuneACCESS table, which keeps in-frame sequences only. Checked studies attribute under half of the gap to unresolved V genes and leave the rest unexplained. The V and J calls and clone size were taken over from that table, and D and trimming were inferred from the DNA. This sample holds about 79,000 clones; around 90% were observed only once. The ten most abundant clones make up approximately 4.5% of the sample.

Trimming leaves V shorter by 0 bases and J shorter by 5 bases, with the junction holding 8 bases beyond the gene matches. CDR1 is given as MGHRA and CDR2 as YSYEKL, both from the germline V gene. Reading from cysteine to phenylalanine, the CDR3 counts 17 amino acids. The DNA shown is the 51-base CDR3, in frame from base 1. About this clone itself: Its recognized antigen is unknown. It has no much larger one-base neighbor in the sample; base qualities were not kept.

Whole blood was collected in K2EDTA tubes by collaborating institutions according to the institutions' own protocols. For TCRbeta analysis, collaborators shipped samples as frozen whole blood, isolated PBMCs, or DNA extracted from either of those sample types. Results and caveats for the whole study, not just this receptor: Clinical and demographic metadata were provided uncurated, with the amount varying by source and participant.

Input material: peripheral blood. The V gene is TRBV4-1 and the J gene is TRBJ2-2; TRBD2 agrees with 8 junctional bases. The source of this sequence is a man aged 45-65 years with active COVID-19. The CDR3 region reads CASSQDTSGGRTGELFF. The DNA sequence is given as TGCGCCAGCAGCCAAGATACCAGCGGGGGCCGGACCGGGGAGCTGTTTTTT.